This T cell receptor beta chain was sequenced in a study of blood T cell repertoires in COVID-19. The overall study: The United States, Italy and Spain supplied acute and convalescent COVID-19 samples.

Profiled with immunoSEQ multiplex PCR; TCRdb holds only in-frame clones, not every one. The sample records about 60,000 clones, approximately 88% being singletons. Germline CDR1 and CDR2: KGHSH and LQKENI. This CDR3 is built from 18 residues. The V segment lost 3 bases and the J segment 1 base; nucleotides outside the gene matches: 10. This sequence originates from a man between 65 and 80 years old with active COVID-19. The chain joins TRBV18 to TRBJ2-3; TRBD2 matches at 10 bases. The specimen was peripheral blood. CDR3 amino acids: CASSPLAGARSGTDTQYF. The DNA of the CDR3 is TGTGCCAGCTCACCGCTAGCGGGAGCCCGGTCCGGCACAGATACGCAGTATTTT.